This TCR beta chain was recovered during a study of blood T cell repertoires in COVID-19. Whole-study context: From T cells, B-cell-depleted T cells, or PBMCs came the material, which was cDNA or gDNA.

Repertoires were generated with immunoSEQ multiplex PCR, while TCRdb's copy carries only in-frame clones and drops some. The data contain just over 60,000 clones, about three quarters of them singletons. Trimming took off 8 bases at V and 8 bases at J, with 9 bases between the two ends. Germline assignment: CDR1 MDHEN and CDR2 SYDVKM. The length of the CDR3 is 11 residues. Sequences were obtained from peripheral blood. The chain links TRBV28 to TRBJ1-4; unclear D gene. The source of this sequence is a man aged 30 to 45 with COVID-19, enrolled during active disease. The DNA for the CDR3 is TGTGCCAGCCGGATACAGGAAAAACTGTTTTTT. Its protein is CASRIQEKLFF.